This entry describes one T cell receptor beta chain. The data were produced by immunoSEQ multiplex PCR, yet TCRdb's version contains in-frame clones alone and is incomplete. The table lists 330,000 or so clones, approximately 90% of them singletons. CDR3 length: 16 amino acids. Per the germline V gene, CDR1 is SGHDN and CDR2 is FVKESK. V was pared by 0 bases and J by 14 bases, with 12 bases of the junction left unmatched. This specimen comes from a study of blood T cell repertoires in COVID-19. Overall study context: Samples came from the United States, Italy and Spain, spanning acute and convalescent COVID-19.

The chain links TRBV14 to TRBJ2-1; 11 bases agree with TRBD2. The sample consisted of peripheral blood. The source is a woman aged 60 to 75 with COVID-19, enrolled during active disease. CDR3 nucleotide sequence: TGTGCCAGCAGCCAAGATCATGGTGTTAGCGGGGGGGCCAAGTTCTTC. Protein sequence: CASSQDHGVSGGAKFF.